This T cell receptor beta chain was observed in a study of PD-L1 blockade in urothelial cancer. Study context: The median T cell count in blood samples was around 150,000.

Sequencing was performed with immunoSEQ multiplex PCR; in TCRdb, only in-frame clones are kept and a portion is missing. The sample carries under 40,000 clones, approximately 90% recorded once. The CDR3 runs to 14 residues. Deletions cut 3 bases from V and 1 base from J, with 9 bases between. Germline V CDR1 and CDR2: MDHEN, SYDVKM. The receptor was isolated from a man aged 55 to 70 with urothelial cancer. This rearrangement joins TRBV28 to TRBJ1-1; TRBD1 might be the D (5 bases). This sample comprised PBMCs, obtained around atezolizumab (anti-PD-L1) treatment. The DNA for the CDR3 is TGTGCCAGCAGTTTGCCAGGGCGGAACACTGAAGCTTTCTTT. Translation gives CASSLPGRNTEAFF.